Sequencing of this TCR beta chain was carried out in a study of blood T cells in healthy people across ages. About the research overall: Template switching caught about one barcoded beta molecule for each two T cells.

V was clipped by 1 base and J by 4 bases, with 19 bases between them. The germline CDR1 and CDR2 sequences are LNHNV and YYDKDF (reference sequence). This CDR3 has 17 residues. The authors ran a second PCR of 7 to 11 cycles using a sample-barcoded 5' primer and a J-beta primer mix. Using its own MiXCR run on the 5' RACE reads, TCRdb lists one record per CDR3 protein. The table lists around 1,700,000 distinct CDR3 sequences, over 25% of them singletons. The sample comprised blood. This sequence joins TRBV15 and TRBJ2-5; D is unresolved. This receptor was taken from a young woman in good health. The CDR3, as DNA: TGTGCCACCAGCAGAGGCACACTCGGGTTCTTCCGAGAGACCCAGTACTTC. Its translation: CATSRGTLGFFRETQYF. Complete variable domain (other parts from reference TRBV15 and TRBJ2-5): DAMVIQNPRYQVTQFGKPVTLSCSQTLNHNVMYWYQQKSSQAPKLLFHYYDKDFNNEADTPDNFQSRRPNTSFCFLDIRSPGLGDTAMYLCATSRGTLGFFRETQYFGPGTRLLVL.